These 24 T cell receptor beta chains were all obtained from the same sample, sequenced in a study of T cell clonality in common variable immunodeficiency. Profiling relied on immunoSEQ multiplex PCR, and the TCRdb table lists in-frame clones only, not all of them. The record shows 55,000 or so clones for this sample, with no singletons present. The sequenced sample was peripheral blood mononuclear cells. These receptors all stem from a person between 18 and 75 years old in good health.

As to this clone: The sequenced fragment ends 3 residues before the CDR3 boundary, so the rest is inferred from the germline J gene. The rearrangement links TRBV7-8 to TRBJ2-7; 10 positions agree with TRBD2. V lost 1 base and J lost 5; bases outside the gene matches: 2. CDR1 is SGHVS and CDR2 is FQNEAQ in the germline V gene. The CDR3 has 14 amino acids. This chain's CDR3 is CASSLGTSGHEQYF. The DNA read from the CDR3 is TGTGCCAGCAGCTTAGGGACTAGCGGCCACGAG.

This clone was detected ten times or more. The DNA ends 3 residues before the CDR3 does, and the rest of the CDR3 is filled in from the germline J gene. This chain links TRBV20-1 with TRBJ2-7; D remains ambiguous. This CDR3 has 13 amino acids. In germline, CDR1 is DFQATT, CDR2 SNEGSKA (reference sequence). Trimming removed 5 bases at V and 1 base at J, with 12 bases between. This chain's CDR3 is CSAALTGSYEQYF. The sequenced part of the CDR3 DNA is TGCAGTGCTGCCTTGACTGGTTCCTACGAG.

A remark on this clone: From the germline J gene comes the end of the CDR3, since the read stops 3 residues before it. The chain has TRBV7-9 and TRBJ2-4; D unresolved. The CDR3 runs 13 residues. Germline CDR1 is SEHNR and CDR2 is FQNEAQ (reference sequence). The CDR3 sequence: CASSLNGPTGQYF. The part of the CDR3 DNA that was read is TGTGCCAGCAGCTTAAACGGCCCGACGGGT. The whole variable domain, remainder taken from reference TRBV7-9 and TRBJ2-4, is DTGVSQNPRHKITKRGQNVTFRCDPISEHNRLYWYRQTLGQGPEFLTYFQNEAQLEKSRLLSDRFSAERPKGSFSTLEIQRTEQGDSAMYLCASSLNGPTGQYFGAGTRLSVL.

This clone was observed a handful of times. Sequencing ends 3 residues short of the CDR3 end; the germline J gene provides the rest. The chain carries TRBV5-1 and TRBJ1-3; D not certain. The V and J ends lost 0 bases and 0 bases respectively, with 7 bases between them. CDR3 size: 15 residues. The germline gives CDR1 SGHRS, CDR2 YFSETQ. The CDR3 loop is CASSLEAVSGNTIYF. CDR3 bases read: TGCGCCAGCAGCTTGGAAGCGGTCTCTGGAAACACC.

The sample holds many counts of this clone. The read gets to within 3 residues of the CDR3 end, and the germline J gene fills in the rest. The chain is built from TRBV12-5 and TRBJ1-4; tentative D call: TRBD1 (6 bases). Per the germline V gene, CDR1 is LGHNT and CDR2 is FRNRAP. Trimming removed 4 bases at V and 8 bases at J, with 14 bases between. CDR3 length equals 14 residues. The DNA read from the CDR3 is TGTGCTAGTGGTTCCGGGGGGCCCGGGGAAAAA. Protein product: CASGSGGPGEK. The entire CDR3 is CASGSGGPGEKLFF.

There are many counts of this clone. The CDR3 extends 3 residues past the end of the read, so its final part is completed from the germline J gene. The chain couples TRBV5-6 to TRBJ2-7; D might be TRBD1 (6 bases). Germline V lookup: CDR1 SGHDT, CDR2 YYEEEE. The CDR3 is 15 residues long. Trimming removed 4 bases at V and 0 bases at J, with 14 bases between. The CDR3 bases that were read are TGTGCCAGCAGCCTAGTGGGGGCGAGCTCCTACGAG. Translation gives CASSLVGASSYE. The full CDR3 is CASSLVGASSYEQYF.

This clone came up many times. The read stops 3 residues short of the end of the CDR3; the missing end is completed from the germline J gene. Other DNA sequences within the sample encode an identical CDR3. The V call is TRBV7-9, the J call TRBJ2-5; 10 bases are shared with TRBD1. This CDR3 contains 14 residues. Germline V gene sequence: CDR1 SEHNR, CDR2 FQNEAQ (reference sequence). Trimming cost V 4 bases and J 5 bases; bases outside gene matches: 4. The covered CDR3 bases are TGTGCCAGCAGCTCGACAGGGGGCGGGGAGACC. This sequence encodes CASSSTGGGET. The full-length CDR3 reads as CASSSTGGGETQYF.

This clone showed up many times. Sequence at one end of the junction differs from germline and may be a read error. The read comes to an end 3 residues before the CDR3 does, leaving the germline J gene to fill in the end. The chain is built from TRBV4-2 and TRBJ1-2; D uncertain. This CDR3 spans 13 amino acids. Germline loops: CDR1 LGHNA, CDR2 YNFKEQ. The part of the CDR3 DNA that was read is TGCGCCAGCAGCCAAGAATCCCGGTATGGC. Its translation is CASSQESRYG. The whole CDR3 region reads CASSQESRYGYTF.

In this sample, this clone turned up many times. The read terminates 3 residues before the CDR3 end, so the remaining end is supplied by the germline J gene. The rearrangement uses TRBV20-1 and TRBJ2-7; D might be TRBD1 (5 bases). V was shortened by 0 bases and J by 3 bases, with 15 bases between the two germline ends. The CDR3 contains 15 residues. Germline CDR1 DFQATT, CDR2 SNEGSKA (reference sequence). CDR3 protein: CSAREALGLFYEQYF. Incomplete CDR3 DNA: TGCAGTGCTAGAGAGGCTCTGGGGCTATTCTACGAG.

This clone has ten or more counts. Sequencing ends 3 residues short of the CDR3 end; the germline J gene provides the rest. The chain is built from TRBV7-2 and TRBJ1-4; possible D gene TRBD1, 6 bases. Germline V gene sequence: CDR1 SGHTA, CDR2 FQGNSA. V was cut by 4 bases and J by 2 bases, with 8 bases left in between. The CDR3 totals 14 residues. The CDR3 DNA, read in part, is TGTGCCAGCAGCTCCCAGGGGACTAATGAAAAA. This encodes CASSSQGTNEK. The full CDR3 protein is CASSSQGTNEKLFF.

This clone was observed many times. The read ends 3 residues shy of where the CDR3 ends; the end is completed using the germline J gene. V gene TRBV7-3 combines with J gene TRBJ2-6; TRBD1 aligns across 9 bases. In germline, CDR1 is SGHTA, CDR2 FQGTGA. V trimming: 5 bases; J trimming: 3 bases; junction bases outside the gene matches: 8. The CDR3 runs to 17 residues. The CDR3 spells CASSPGTGNGGANVLTF. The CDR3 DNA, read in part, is TGTGCCAGCAGCCCCGGGACAGGGAACGGTGGGGCCAACGTC.

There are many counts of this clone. The CDR3 bases that were read are TGCAGTGCTAGCAAAGGGGGCTCCTACGAG. Amino acids: CSASKGGSYE. The CDR3 reads in full as CSASKGGSYEQYF. This rearrangement joins TRBV20-1 to TRBJ2-7; D is possibly TRBD1 (6 bases). The read comes to an end 3 residues before the CDR3 does, leaving the germline J gene to fill in the end. Between the trimmed V and J ends, which lost 3 bases and 0 bases, there was a span of 9 bases. Germline loops: CDR1 DFQATT, CDR2 SNEGSKA (reference sequence). The CDR3 sequence is 13 residues long.

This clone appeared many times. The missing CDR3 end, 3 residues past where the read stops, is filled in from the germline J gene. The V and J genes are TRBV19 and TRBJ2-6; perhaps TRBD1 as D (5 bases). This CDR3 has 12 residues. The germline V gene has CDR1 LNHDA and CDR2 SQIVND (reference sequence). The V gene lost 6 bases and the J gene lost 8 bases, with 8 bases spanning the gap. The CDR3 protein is CASSPGTNVLTF. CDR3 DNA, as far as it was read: TGTGCCAGTAGCCCAGGGACCAACGTC.

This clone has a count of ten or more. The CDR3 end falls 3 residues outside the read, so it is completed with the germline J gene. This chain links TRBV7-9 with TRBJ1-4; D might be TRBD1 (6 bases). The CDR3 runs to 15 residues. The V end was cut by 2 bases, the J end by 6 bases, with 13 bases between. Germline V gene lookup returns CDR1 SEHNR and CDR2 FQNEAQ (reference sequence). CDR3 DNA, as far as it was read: TGTGCCAGCAGCTTACACCGAACAGGGCATGAAAAA. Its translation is CASSLHRTGHEK. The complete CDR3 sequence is CASSLHRTGHEKLFF.

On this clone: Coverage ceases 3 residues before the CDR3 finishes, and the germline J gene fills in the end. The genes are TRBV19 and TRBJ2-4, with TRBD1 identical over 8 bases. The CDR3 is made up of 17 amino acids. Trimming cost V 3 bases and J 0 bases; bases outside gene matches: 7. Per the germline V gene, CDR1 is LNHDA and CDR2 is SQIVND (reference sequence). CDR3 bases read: TGTGCCAGTAGTATTAGGACAGGGACAGAAGCCAAAAACATT. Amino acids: CASSIRTGTEAKNI. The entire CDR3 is CASSIRTGTEAKNIQYF.

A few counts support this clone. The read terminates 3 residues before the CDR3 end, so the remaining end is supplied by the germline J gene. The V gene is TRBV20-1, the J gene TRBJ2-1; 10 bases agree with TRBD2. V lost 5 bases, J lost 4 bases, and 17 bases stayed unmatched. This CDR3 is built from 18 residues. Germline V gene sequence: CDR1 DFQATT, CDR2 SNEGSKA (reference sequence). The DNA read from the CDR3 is TGCAGTGCTGGCCCCCTGGGCCTAGCGGGAGTTATGTACAATGAG. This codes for CSAGPLGLAGVMYNE. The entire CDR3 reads CSAGPLGLAGVMYNEQFF.

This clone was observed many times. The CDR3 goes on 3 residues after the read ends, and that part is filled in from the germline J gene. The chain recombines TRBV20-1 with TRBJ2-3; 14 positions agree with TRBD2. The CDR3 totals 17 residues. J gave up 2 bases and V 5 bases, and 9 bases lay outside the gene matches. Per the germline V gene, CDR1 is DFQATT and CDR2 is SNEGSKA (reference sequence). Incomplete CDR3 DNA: TGCAGTGCTTTGACTAGCGGGAGGGGTGGGGACACAGATACG. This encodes CSALTSGRGGDTDT. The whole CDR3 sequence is CSALTSGRGGDTDTQYF.

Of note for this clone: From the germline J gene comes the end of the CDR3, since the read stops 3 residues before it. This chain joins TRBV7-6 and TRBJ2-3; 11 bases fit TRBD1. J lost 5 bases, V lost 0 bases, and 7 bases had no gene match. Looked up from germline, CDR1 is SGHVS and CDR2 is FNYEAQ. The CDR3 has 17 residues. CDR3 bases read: TGTGCCAGCAGCTTAGCGCCGGCGGGACAGGGGGGAGATACG. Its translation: CASSLAPAGQGGDT. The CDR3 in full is CASSLAPAGQGGDTQYF.

This chain's CDR3 is CASSQGAGAYEQYF. The DNA read from the CDR3 is TGTGCCAGCAGCCAGGGGGCAGGGGCGTACGAG. This chain joins TRBV7-9 and TRBJ2-7, with 8 nucleotides matching TRBD1. The CDR3 end is not reached by the read, which stops 3 residues before it; the germline J gene fills it in. The CDR3 is made up of 14 amino acids. Germline V CDR1 and CDR2: SEHNR, FQNEAQ (reference sequence). Trimming took 5 bases from V and 4 from J; bases not matched to a gene: 7.

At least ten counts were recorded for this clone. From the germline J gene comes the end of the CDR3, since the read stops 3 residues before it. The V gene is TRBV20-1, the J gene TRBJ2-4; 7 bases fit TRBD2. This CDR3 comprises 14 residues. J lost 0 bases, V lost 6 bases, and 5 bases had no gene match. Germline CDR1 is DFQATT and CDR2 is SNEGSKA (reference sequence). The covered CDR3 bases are TGCAGTGCCCAGCGGGGCCTAGCCAAAAACATT. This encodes CSAQRGLAKNI. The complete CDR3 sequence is CSAQRGLAKNIQYF.

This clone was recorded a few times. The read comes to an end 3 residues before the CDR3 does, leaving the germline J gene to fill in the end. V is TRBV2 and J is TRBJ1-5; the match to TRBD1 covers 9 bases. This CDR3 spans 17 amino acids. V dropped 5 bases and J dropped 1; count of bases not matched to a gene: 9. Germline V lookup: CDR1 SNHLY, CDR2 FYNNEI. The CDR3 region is CASSRDRDVLSNQPQHF. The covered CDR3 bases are TGTGCCAGCAGTCGGGACAGGGACGTTCTAAGCAATCAGCCC. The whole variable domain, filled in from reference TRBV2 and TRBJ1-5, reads EPEVTQTPSHQVTQMGQEVILRCVPISNHLYFYWYRQILGQKVEFLVSFYNNEISEKSEIFDDQFSVERPDGSNFTLKIRSTKLEDSAMYFCASSRDRDVLSNQPQHFGDGTRLSIL.

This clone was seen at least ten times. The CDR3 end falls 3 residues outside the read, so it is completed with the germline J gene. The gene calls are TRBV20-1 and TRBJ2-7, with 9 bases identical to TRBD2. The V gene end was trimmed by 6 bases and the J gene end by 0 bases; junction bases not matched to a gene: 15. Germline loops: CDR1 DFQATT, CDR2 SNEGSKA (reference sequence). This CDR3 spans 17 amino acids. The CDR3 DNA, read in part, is TGCAGTGCCCAATCGATGGGGCTAGCGGGACCCTCCTACGAG. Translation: CSAQSMGLAGPSYE. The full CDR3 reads CSAQSMGLAGPSYEQYF.

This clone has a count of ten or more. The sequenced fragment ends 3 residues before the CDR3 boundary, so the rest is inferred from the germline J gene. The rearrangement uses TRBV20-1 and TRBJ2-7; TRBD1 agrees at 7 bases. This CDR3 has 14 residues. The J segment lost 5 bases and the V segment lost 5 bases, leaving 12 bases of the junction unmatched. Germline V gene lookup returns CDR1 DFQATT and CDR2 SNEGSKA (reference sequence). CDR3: CSALFGTVINEQYF. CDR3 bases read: TGCAGTGCTCTCTTTGGGACAGTTATCAACGAG.

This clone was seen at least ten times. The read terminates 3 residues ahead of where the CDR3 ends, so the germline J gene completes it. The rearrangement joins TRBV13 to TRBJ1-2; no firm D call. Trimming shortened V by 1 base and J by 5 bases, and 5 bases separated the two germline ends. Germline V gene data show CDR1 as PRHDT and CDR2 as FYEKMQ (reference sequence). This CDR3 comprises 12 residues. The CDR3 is CASSLDPYGYTF. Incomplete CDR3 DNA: TGTGCCAGCAGCTTAGATCCTTATGGC.